A single sample gave rise to the 5 T cell receptor beta chains below, sequenced in a study of T cell clonotyping in hematopoietic cell transplantation. Time point specified: recipient sample about 28 days before transplant, after cytoreduction. Produced via immunoSEQ multiplex PCR; TCRdb's table is partial and in-frame only. The table has 75,000 to 95,000 clones, less than 96% seen once; the top ten hold roughly 1.8%. The input for sequencing was peripheral blood mononuclear cells, taken before stem cell transplant. These receptors were taken from a woman between 45 and 65 years old with acute myeloid leukemia. Some clones in this sample may be carry-over from other donors' samples.

This chain uses TRBV19 with TRBJ2-6; 9 bases fit TRBD1. CDR3 size: 17 residues. Trimming cost V 7 bases and J 0 bases; bases outside gene matches: 7. Germline CDR1 is LNHDA and CDR2 is SQIVND (reference sequence). The CDR3 sequence: CASNRDRDTSGANVLTF. The CDR3 DNA sequence: TGTGCCAGTAACCGGGACAGGGACACCTCTGGGGCCAACGTCCTGACTTTC.

The rearrangement joins TRBV29-1 to TRBJ1-2; 7 nucleotides line up with TRBD1. In germline, CDR1 is SQVTM, CDR2 ANQGSEA. The length of the CDR3 is 14 residues. V shed 2 bases, J shed 6 bases, and the junction held 9 bases outside the gene matches. CDR3 amino acids: CSVEYRARGDGYTF. The CDR3 nucleotides are TGCAGCGTTGAATATCGGGCCAGGGGGGATGGCTACACCTTC.

The rearrangement joins TRBV5-1 to TRBJ1-4; 7 nucleotides align to TRBD1. The germline V gene encodes CDR1 SGHRS and CDR2 YFSETQ. This CDR3 region has 14 residues. Trimming took 4 bases from V and 7 from J; bases not matched to a gene: 7. The CDR3 sequence is CASSPRGGSEKLFF. The CDR3 nucleotides are TGCGCCAGCAGCCCCAGGGGGGGTAGTGAAAAACTGTTTTTT.

The chain is built from TRBV2 and TRBJ1-4; D unresolved. V was cut by 0 bases and J by 10 bases, with 12 bases left in between. CDR3 length: 14 residues. Germline lookup yields CDR1 SNHLY and CDR2 FYNNEI. This chain's CDR3 is CASSEARPVGKLFF. The CDR3 DNA reads TGTGCCAGCAGTGAAGCGCGACCGGTGGGAAAACTGTTTTTT.

The chain uses TRBV7-2 and TRBJ1-1; D ambiguous. The CDR3 extends over 11 amino acids. Germline lookup yields CDR1 SGHTA and CDR2 FQGNSA. V lost 10 bases to trimming and J lost 7 bases, with 13 bases between them. The CDR3 sequence: CAIGLGFEAFF. CDR3 DNA: TGTGCCATCGGACTAGGCTTTGAAGCTTTCTTT.